This T cell receptor (beta chain) comes out of a study of post-analysis software for immune sequencing data. About the study: Clinical courses comprised relapsing-remitting, secondary progressive and progressive-relapsing multiple sclerosis. Points from the study as a whole: Controls had lower frequencies than patients of about 5 TRBV segments, which included TRBV5-6, TRBV5-1 and TRBV20-1. Multiple sclerosis patients had significantly lower normalized Chao1 diversity than controls.

In its sample, this clonotype was seen a few times. The target antigen is unknown. One junction end does not reproduce the germline sequence, and a read error may be involved. Unique-molecular-identifier-tagged TCR beta cDNA libraries were used. MiXCR, run by TCRdb on the PCR reads, gives a single entry per CDR3 protein. Of 800,000 to 950,000 distinct CDR3 sequences in the sample, around 53% were seen once. CDR1 and CDR2 from the germline V gene are SGHTA and FQGNSA. This CDR3 has 16 residues. This receptor was taken from a girl aged 5 to 17 with multiple sclerosis. Sequencing was done on a sample of blood. The chain couples TRBV7-2 to TRBJ2-1; 11 nucleotides align to TRBD2. DNA for the CDR3: TGTGCCAGCAGCTTTTTGGCTAGCGGGGGGCGAAATGAGCGGTTCTTC. Its translation: CASSFLASGGRNERFF.